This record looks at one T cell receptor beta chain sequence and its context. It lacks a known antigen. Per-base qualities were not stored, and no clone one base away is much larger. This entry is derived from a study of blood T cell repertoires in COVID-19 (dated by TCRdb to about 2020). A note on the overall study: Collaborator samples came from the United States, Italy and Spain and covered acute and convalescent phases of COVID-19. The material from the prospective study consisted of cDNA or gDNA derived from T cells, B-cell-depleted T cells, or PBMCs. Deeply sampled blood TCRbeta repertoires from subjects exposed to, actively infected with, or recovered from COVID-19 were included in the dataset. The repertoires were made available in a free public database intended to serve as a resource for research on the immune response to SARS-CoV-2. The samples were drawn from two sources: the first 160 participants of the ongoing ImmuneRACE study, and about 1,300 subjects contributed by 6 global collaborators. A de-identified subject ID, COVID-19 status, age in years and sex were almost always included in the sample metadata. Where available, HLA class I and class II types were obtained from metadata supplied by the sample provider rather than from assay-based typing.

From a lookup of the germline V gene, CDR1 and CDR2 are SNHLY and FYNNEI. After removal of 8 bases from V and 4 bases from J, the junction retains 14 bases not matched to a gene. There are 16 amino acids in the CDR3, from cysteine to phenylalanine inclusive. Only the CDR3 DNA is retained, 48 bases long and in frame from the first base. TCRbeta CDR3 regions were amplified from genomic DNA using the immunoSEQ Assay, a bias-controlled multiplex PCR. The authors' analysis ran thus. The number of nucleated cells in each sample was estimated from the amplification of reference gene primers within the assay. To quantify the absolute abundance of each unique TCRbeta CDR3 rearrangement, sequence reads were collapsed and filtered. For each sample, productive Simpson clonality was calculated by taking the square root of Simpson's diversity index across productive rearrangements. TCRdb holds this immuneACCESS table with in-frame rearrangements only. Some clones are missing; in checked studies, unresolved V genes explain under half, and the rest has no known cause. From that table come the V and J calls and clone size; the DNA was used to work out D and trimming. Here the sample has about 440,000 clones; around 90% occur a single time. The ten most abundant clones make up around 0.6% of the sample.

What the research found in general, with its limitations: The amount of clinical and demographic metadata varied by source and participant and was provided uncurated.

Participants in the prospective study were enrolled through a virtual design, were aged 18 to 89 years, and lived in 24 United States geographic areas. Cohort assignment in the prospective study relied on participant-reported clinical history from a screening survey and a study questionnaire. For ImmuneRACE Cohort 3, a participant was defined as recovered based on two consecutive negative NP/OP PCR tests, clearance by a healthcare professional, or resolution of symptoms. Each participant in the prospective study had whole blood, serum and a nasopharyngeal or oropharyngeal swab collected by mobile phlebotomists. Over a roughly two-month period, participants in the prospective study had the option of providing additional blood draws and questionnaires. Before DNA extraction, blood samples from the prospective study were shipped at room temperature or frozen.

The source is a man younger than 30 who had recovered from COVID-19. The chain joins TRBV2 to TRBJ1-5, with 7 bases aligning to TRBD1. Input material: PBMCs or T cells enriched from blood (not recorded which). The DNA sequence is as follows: TGTGCCAGCGGCCTCCAAGGGGGCCTAACTAATCAGCCCCAGCATTTT. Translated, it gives CASGLQGGLTNQPQHF.